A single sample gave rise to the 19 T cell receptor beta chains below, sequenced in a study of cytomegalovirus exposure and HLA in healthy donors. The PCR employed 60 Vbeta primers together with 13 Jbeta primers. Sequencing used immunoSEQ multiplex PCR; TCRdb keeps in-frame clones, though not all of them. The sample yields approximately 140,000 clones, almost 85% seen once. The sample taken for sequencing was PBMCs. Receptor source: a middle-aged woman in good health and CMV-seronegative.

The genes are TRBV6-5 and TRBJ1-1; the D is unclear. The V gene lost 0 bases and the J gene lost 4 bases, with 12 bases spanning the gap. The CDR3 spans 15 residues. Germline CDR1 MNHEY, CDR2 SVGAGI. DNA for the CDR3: TGTGCCAGCAGTTACTCGAGGGCAGGCAGCACTGAAGCTTTCTTT. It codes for CASSYSRAGSTEAFF.

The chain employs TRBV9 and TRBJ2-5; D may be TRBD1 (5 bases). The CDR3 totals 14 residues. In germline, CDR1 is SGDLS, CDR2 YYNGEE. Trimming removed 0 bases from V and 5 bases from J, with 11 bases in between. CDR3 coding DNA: TGTGCCAGCAGCGTAGCTGGCAGGGCCGAGACCCAGTACTTC. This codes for CASSVAGRAETQYF.

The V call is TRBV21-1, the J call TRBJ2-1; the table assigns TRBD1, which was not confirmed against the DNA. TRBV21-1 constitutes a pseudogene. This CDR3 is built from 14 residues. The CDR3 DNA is TGTGCCAGCAGCAATCGACTACAGGGTTATGAGCAGTTCTTC. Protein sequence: CASSNRLQGYEQFF.

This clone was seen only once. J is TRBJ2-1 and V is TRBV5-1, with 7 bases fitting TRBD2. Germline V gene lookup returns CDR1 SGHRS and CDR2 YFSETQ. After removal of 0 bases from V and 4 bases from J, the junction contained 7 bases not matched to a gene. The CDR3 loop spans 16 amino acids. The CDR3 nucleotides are TGCGCCAGCAGCTTGGAATCCTCGGGACTATACAATGAGCAGTTCTTC. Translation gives CASSLESSGLYNEQFF.

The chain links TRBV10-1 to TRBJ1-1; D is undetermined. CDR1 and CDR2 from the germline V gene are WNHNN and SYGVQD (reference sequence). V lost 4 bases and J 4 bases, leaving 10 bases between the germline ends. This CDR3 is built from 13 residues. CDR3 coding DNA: TGCGCCAGCAGTGTAACCCGAGGCACTGAAGCTTTCTTT. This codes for CASSVTRGTEAFF.

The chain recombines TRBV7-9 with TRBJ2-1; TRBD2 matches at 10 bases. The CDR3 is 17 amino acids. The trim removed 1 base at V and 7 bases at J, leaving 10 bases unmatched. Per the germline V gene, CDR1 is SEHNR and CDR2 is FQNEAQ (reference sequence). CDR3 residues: CASSLGRWGLANNEQFF. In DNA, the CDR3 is TGTGCCAGCAGCTTAGGAAGATGGGGACTAGCGAATAATGAGCAGTTCTTC.

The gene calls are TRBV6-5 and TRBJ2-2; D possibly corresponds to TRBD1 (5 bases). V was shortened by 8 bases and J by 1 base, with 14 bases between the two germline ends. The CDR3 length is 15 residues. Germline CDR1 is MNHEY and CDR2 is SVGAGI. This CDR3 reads CASSWGRVNTGELFF. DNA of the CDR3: TGTGCCAGCTCTTGGGGCAGGGTGAACACCGGGGAGCTGTTTTTT.

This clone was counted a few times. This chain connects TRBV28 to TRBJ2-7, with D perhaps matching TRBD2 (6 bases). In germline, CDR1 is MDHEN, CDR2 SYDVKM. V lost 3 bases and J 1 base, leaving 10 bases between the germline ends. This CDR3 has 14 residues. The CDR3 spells CASSLGGWSYEQYF. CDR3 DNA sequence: TGTGCCAGCAGTTTGGGAGGCTGGTCCTACGAGCAGTACTTC.

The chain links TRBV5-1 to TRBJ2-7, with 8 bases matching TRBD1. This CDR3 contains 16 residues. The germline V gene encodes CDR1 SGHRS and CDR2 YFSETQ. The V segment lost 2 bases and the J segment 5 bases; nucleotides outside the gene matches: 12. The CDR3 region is CASSFFDRGPENEQYF. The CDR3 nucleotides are TGCGCCAGCAGCTTTTTCGACAGGGGCCCGGAAAACGAGCAGTACTTC. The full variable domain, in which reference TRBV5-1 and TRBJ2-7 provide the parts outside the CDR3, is KAGVTQTPRYLIKTRGQQVTLSCSPISGHRSVSWYQQTPGQGLQFLFEYFSETQRNKGNFPGRFSGRQFSNSRSEMNVSTLELGDSALYLCASSFFDRGPENEQYFGPGTRLTVT.

The CDR3 loop reads CASSASSYEQYF. CDR3 bases: TGTGCCAGCAGTGCCTCCTCCTACGAGCAGTACTTC. The rearrangement links TRBV2 to TRBJ2-7; D unresolved. The CDR3 is made up of 12 amino acids. Germline V lookup: CDR1 SNHLY, CDR2 FYNNEI. Trimming cost V 4 bases and J 0 bases, with 4 bases left between them. The full variable domain, with the rest looked up from reference TRBV2 and TRBJ2-7, is EPEVTQTPSHQVTQMGQEVILRCVPISNHLYFYWYRQILGQKVEFLVSFYNNEISEKSEIFDDQFSVERPDGSNFTLKIRSTKLEDSAMYFCASSASSYEQYFGPGTRLTVT.

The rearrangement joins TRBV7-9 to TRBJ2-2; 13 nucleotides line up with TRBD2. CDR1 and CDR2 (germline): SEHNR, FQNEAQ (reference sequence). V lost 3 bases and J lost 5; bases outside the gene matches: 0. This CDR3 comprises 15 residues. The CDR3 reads CASSLGLAGTGELFF. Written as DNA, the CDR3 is TGTGCCAGCAGCTTGGGACTAGCGGGGACCGGGGAGCTGTTTTTT.

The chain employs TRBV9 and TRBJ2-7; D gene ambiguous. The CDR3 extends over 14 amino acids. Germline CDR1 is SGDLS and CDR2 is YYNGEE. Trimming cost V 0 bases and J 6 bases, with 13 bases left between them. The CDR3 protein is CASSVGATISEQYF. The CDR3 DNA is TGTGCCAGCAGCGTAGGGGCGACGATCTCCGAGCAGTACTTC.

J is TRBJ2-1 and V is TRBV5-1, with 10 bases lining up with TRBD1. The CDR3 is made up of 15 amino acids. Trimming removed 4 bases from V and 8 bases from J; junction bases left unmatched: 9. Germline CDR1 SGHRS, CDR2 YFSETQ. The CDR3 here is CASSPGTGVGDEQFF. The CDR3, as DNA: TGCGCCAGCAGCCCGGGGACAGGGGTTGGGGATGAGCAGTTCTTC.

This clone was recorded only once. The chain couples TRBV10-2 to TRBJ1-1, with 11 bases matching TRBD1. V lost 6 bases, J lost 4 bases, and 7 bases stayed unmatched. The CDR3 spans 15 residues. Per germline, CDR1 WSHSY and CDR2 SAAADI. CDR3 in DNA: TGCGCCAGCAGCCGGACAGGGGGCAGGGGCACTGAAGCTTTCTTT. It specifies CASSRTGGRGTEAFF.

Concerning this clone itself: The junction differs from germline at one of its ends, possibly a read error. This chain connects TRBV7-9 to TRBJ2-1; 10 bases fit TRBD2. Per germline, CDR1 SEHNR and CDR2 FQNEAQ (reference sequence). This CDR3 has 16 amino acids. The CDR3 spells CSSSNGGTSAYNEQFF. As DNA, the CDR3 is TGTTCCAGCAGCAACGGCGGGACTAGCGCATACAATGAGCAGTTCTTC.

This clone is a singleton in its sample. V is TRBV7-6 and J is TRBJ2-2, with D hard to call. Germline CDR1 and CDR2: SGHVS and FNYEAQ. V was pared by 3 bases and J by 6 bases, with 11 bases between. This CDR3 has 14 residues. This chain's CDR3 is CASSFGSRAGELFF. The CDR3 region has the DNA TGTGCCAGCAGCTTCGGTAGTCGGGCCGGGGAGCTGTTTTTT.

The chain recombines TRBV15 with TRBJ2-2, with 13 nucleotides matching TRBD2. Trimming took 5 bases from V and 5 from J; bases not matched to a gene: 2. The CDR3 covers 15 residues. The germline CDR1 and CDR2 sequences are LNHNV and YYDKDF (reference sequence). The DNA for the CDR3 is TGTGCCACCAGCCGACTAGCGGGAGGAACCGGGGAGCTGTTTTTT. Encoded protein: CATSRLAGGTGELFF.

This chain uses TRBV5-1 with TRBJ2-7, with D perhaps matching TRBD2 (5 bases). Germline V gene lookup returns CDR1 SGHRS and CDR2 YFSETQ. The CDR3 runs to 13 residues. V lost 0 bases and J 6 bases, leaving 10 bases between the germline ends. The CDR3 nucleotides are TGCGCCAGCAGCTTGGATGCGGGCTCCGAGCAGTACTTC. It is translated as CASSLDAGSEQYF. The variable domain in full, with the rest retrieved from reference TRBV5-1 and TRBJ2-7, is KAGVTQTPRYLIKTRGQQVTLSCSPISGHRSVSWYQQTPGQGLQFLFEYFSETQRNKGNFPGRFSGRQFSNSRSEMNVSTLELGDSALYLCASSLDAGSEQYFGPGTRLTVT.

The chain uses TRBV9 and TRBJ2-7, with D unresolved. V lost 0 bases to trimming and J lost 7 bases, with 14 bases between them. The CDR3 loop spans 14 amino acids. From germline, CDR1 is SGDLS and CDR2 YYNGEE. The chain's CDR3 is CASSVAPLGYEQYF. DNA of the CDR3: TGTGCCAGCAGCGTAGCCCCGTTGGGCTATGAGCAGTACTTC. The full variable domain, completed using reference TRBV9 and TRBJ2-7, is DSGVTQTPKHLITATGQRVTLRCSPRSGDLSVYWYQQSLDQGLQFLIQYYNGEERAKGNILERFSAQQFPDLHSELNLSSLELGDSALYFCASSVAPLGYEQYFGPGTRLTVT.